The 8 T cell receptor beta chains reported below all come from one sample, sequenced in a study of regulatory T cells in long-lasting Graves disease (dated by TCRdb to the early 2020s). According to the study, the label for this sample's time point signals: persistent/refractory GD, antithyroid drugs over 5 years with positive TRAb. For both TCR sequencing and RNA sequencing, RNA was extracted from PBMCs using TRIzol. The library was obtained by multiplex PCR. Reads for this sample came from an Illumina HiSeq 4000. To build TCR beta libraries, CDR3 regions were amplified by Arm-PCR using iRepertoire HTBI primers. Using fastp at Q25 and MiXCR, TCRdb reprocessed the public reads and kept productive beta chains. Each CDR3 protein appears once, grouped with its most common genes and DNA. Present in this sample are approximately 400,000 distinct CDR3 sequences, roughly a quarter of which were seen just once. Roughly 26% of the sample lies in the top ten.

The specimen was peripheral blood mononuclear cells (PBMCs), collected when the disease was refractory, from a patient treated with antithyroid drugs. These receptors were taken from a female donor with Graves disease.

The sample holds a few counts of this clonotype. This chain uses TRBV11-2 with TRBJ2-4; TRBD2 might be the D (5 bases). Trimming cost V 3 bases and J 1 base, with 13 bases left between them. The CDR3 contains 16 residues. CDR1 SGHAT and CDR2 FQNNGV come from the germline V gene. DNA of the CDR3: TGTGCCAGCAGCTTCGGACTGCCCGCGGCCAAAAACATTCAGTACTTC. Translating gives CASSFGLPAAKNIQYF.

V is TRBV7-9 and J is TRBJ2-7; 10 bases agree with TRBD2. Germline V CDR1 and CDR2: SEHNR, FQNEAQ (reference sequence). The junction had 10 bases not matched to a gene; V was cut back by 5 bases and J by 0 bases. This CDR3 spans 17 amino acids. CDR3 coding DNA: TGTGCCAGCAGCCCTGGGGGGCTAGCGGGAGACTCCTACGAGCAGTACTTC. Translating gives CASSPGGLAGDSYEQYF. The complete variable domain, with remaining parts taken from reference TRBV7-9 and TRBJ2-7, reads DTGVSQNPRHKITKRGQNVTFRCDPISEHNRLYWYRQTLGQGPEFLTYFQNEAQLEKSRLLSDRFSAERPKGSFSTLEIQRTEQGDSAMYLCASSPGGLAGDSYEQYFGPGTRLTVT.

Ten or more counts support this clonotype. The chain employs TRBV12-3 or TRBV12-4 and TRBJ1-1; 8 nucleotides align to TRBD1. V lost 5 bases to trimming and J lost 4 bases; unmatched junction nucleotides: 6. This CDR3 comprises 14 residues. This chain's CDR3 is CASSARTGITEAFF. CDR3 DNA sequence: TGTGCCAGCAGTGCAAGGACAGGGATCACTGAAGCTTTCTTT.

This clonotype turned up a few times. CDR3 in amino acids: CAISPPGQFEAFF. The CDR3 DNA sequence: TGTGCCATCAGCCCCCCGGGACAGTTTGAAGCTTTCTTT. The chain carries TRBV10-3 and TRBJ1-1; 7 bases match TRBD1. CDR3 length: 13 residues. Germline V gene lookup returns CDR1 ENHRY and CDR2 SYGVKD. V lost 6 bases, J lost 7 bases, and 8 bases stayed unmatched.

This clonotype showed up just a few times. The chain recombines TRBV11-2 with TRBJ2-4, with 10 bases fitting TRBD1. Germline V lookup: CDR1 SGHAT, CDR2 FQNNGV. The V segment lost 3 bases and the J segment 2 bases; nucleotides outside the gene matches: 7. CDR3 length equals 17 residues. The CDR3 DNA is TGTGCCAGCAGCTTCTCCGGGACAGGGGATCCCAAAAACATTCAGTACTTC. Amino acids: CASSFSGTGDPKNIQYF.

This clonotype was observed a single time. The chain recombines TRBV15 with TRBJ2-2; D gene unclear. Trimming removed 5 bases at V and 0 bases at J, with 13 bases between. The CDR3 is 16 residues long. Germline CDR1 and CDR2: LNHNV and YYDKDF (reference sequence). CDR3 sequence (DNA): TGTGCCACCAGCGAACAGAGACATACGAACACCGGGGAGCTGTTTTTT. Its protein product is CATSEQRHTNTGELFF.

This clonotype has only a few counts. This chain joins TRBV6-1 and TRBJ1-3, with D unresolved. This CDR3 has 13 residues. Germline V CDR1 and CDR2: MNHNS, SASEGT. Between the trimmed V and J ends, which lost 8 bases and 2 bases, there was a span of 10 bases. Here the CDR3 DNA reads TGTGCCAGCGGGTACCTAGCTGGAAACACCATATATTTT. This gives the protein CASGYLAGNTIYF.

This clonotype was seen at least ten times. This chain connects TRBV2 to TRBJ1-5; D call uncertain. The CDR3 length is 14 residues. Germline V gene sequence: CDR1 SNHLY, CDR2 FYNNEI. V lost 2 bases, J lost 2 bases, and 7 bases lay in between. DNA for the CDR3: TGTGCCAGCAGTGAATCCTGGGGCAATCAGCCCCAGCATTTT. Translated, it gives CASSESWGNQPQHF.